This TCR beta chain came from a study of T cell responses to AZD1222 COVID-19 vaccine. Study details: Both about-4-week and about-12-week second-dose recipients were combined.

The CDR3 totals 18 residues. Trimming cost V 3 bases and J 0 bases; bases outside gene matches: 9. Germline V gene lookup returns CDR1 SGDLS and CDR2 YYNGEE. The study's findings and limits: A rise in Spike-specific TCR breadth and depth followed two AZD1222 doses. The donor cohort was predominantly white British with a female majority, and clonal diversity may have been underestimated. Vaccine-related CD4 TCRs covered spike, predominating at 160-218 and 743-854.

Using immunoSEQ multiplex PCR, the repertoire was profiled, and TCRdb retains in-frame clones only, with some absent. Of around 200,000 clones in the sample, about 91% were seen once. A remark on this clone: Its specificity is unknown.

The sequencing used peripheral blood, collected on day 0 of AZD1222 vaccination. This rearrangement joins TRBV9 to TRBJ2-2, with 9 positions matching TRBD2. The TCR was taken from an adult in good health. As DNA, the CDR3 is TGTGCCAGCAGCGACCCCATCCTAGCGGGGTCGAACACCGGGGAGCTGTTTTTT. Residues: CASSDPILAGSNTGELFF.